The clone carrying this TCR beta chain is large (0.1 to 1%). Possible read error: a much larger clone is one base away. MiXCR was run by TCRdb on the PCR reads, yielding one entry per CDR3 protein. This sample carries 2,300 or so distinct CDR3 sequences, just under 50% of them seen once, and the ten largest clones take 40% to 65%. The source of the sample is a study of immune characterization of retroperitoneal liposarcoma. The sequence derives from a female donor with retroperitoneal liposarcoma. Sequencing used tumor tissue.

Here the CDR3 DNA reads TGTGCCAGCAGTTTATCTCCTCTTCCCCAAGTAGGCATTCAGTTCTTC. Residues: CASSLSPLPQVGIQFF. This chain connects TRBV12-3 or TRBV12-4 to TRBJ2-1, with D unclear. Deletions cut 2 bases from V and 13 bases from J, with 24 bases between. This CDR3 is 16 amino acids long.